This T cell receptor beta chain originates from a study of cytomegalovirus exposure and HLA in healthy donors. General study points: DRB1 had the most TCR associations and HLA-C the fewest, a later analysis found, with rates varying by HLA locus. Judged likely to be a sequencing artifact was a cluster of highly shared sequence variants. In most subjects, TCR beta sequences reportedly gave accurate predictions of HLA-A and HLA-B alleles.

Trimming pared 0 bases from V and 1 base from J, leaving 3 bases between. Germline values: CDR1 SGHTA, CDR2 FQGTGA. CDR3 length: 13 residues. Vbeta (60) and Jbeta (13) primers were used in the PCR. Per the original data handling: An analysis that came later counted tens of millions of unique TCR beta chains, 10 million to 12 million shared. Libraries were prepared by immunoSEQ multiplex PCR; TCRdb keeps only in-frame clonotypes and omits some of them. Clonal size and the V and J genes are those of that table, whereas D and trimming came from the DNA. The sample consists of 74,000 or so clones, about 65% of them appearing once. To note about this clone: Its specificity is unknown.

The source material was PBMCs. The V gene is TRBV7-3, the J gene TRBJ2-5; D not resolved. This clonotype originated in a young woman in good health and CMV-seronegative. This CDR3 is CASSLTAQETQYF. CDR3 bases: TGTGCCAGCAGCTTAACGGCCCAAGAGACCCAGTACTTC.